This passage covers 8 T cell receptor beta chains from one sample sequenced in a study of cytomegalovirus exposure and HLA in healthy donors. PCR primers comprised 60 Vbeta and 13 Jbeta primers. Measured with immunoSEQ multiplex PCR; TCRdb has only the in-frame clones, and not every one. The sample includes some 33,000 clones. Source material: PBMCs. The receptor set was obtained from a female donor in good health and CMV-seronegative.

The chain has TRBV5-1 and TRBJ1-2; weak D call: TRBD1 (6 bases). V dropped 9 bases and J dropped 10 bases, with 10 bases sitting between them. This CDR3 is built from 9 residues. The germline V gene encodes CDR1 SGHRS and CDR2 YFSETQ. CDR3 sequence reads: CAMDSDYTF. Here the CDR3 DNA reads TGCGCCATGGACAGTGACTACACCTTC.

The rearrangement links TRBV15 to TRBJ1-2; no definite D call. The germline V and J ends were trimmed by 0 bases and 5 bases, with 7 bases remaining between them. CDR1 and CDR2 from the germline V gene are LNHNV and YYDKDF (reference sequence). This CDR3 contains 13 residues. The CDR3 here is CATSRDNSYGYTF. The CDR3, as DNA: TGTGCCACCAGCAGAGATAACAGTTATGGCTACACCTTC.

The V call is TRBV12-5, the J call TRBJ1-4, with D unclear. Trimming removed 3 bases from V and 0 bases from J, with 11 bases in between. The CDR3 consists of 16 residues. CDR1 and CDR2 (germline): LGHNT, FRNRAP. The chain's CDR3 is CASGFVLGATNEKLFF. The DNA of the CDR3 is TGTGCTAGTGGTTTTGTCTTGGGAGCAACTAATGAAAAACTGTTTTTT.

The chain couples TRBV5-4 to TRBJ1-2; TRBD1 aligns across 8 bases. Trimming took 4 bases from V and 12 from J; bases not matched to a gene: 8. The V gene's germline CDR1 is SGHNT and CDR2 YYREEE (reference sequence). The CDR3 consists of 12 residues. The CDR3 nucleotides are TGTGCCAGCAGCGCCGACAGGGGATTGGACACCTTC. Protein: CASSADRGLDTF.

The chain employs TRBV18 and TRBJ2-3; TRBD2 might be the D (6 bases). CDR3 length: 15 residues. V lost 2 bases, J lost 2 bases, and 11 bases lay in between. The germline gives CDR1 KGHSH, CDR2 LQKENI. CDR3 coding DNA: TGTGCCAGCTCACCATCGATGCGGGACACAGATACGCAGTATTTT. Its protein product is CASSPSMRDTDTQYF. The full variable domain, its missing parts supplied by reference TRBV18 and TRBJ2-3, is NAGVMQNPRHLVRRRGQEARLRCSPMKGHSHVYWYRQLPEEGLKFMVYLQKENIIDESGMPKERFSAEFPKEGPSILRIQQVVRGDSAAYFCASSPSMRDTDTQYFGPGTRLTVL.

V and J are TRBV7-2 and TRBJ1-5; a weak D match, TRBD1 (5 bases). This CDR3 has 15 residues. Germline V gene data show CDR1 as SGHTA and CDR2 as FQGNSA. Trimming cost V 2 bases and J 2 bases, with 10 bases left between them. The CDR3 reads CASSLRGEGNQPQHF. In DNA, the CDR3 is TGTGCCAGCAGCTTAAGAGGGGAGGGCAATCAGCCCCAGCATTTT. The variable domain in full, with the rest retrieved from reference TRBV7-2 and TRBJ1-5, is GAGVSQSPSNKVTEKGKDVELRCDPISGHTALYWYRQSLGQGLEFLIYFQGNSAPDKSGLPSDRFSAERTGGSVSTLTIQRTQQEDSAVYLCASSLRGEGNQPQHFGDGTRLSIL.

The chain employs TRBV11-3 and TRBJ2-2, with 9 bases aligning to TRBD1. With 8 bases clipped from V and 2 bases from J, the junction kept 6 bases outside the gene matches. Per germline, CDR1 SGHNT and CDR2 YENEEA. The CDR3 runs 15 residues. The CDR3 is CASGKDRGNTGELFF. The CDR3 DNA follows: TGTGCCAGCGGAAAGGACAGGGGTAACACCGGGGAGCTGTTTTTT.

The rearrangement links TRBV5-6 to TRBJ2-5, with 9 bases identical to TRBD2. The junction had 0 bases not matched to a gene; V was cut back by 5 bases and J by 4 bases. This CDR3 spans 12 amino acids. The germline CDR1 and CDR2 sequences are SGHDT and YYEEEE. CDR3 loop: CASRRGGETQYF. Here the CDR3 DNA reads TGTGCCAGCAGGCGGGGGGGAGAGACCCAGTACTTC.